What follows describes a single T cell receptor (beta chain). The antigen is not known. TCRdb's table, derived via immunoSEQ multiplex PCR, lists solely in-frame clones and lacks some. Of about 130,000 clones listed, roughly 87% were seen once; the top ten hold roughly 1.5%. The source of the sample is a study of T cell responses to AZD1222 COVID-19 vaccine. Study in general: Recipients boosted at about 4 weeks or about 12 weeks are pooled.

Broader study findings: There were vaccine-associated CD4 TCRs across spike, dominant at 160-218 and 743-854. An increase in Spike-specific TCR breadth and depth was observed after two AZD1222 doses.

This clonotype was sampled from an adult in good health. The starting material was peripheral blood, obtained on day 0 of AZD1222 vaccination.

The CDR3 bases are TGTGCCAGCAGCACTCAGCGGGTACCCACAGATACGCAGTATTTT. Encoded protein: CASSTQRVPTDTQYF. This chain links TRBV3-1 (or the pseudogene TRBV3-2) with TRBJ2-3, with a tentative D call TRBD2 (6 bases). Germline assignment: CDR1 LGHDT and CDR2 YNNKEL (reference sequence). The CDR3 totals 15 residues. The V and J ends lost 5 bases and 2 bases respectively, with 14 bases between them.